Following are 29 T cell receptor beta chains from one sample sequenced in a study of CD8+CD57+ T cells in acquired aplastic anemia. CDR3 and TCR beta VDJ profiling relied on genomic DNA as the template. TCRdb called the reads again in MiXCR, with one record for every CDR3 protein. The table has approximately 150,000 distinct CDR3 sequences, 60% to 80% seen once. Those patients picked for sequencing had displayed CD8+CD57+ cell expansion on flow cytometry. Sequencing was done on a sample of sorted CD4+, CD8+, or CD8+CD57+ T cells (not recorded which) from PBMCs. These receptors originate from a human donor with aplastic anemia.

The V and J genes are TRBV25-1 and TRBJ1-4; tentatively, D is TRBD1 (5 bases). Trimming stripped 3 bases from V and 11 bases from J, with 19 bases between. CDR1 and CDR2 from the germline V gene are MGHDK and SYGVNS. The CDR3 runs 15 residues. DNA of the CDR3: TGTGCCAGCAGTGACGACCGGGCAGGGTCAGCCAAACTGTTTTTT. It is translated as CASSDDRAGSAKLFF.

On this clonotype itself: The CDR3 carries no conserved terminal phenylalanine or tryptophan, so it likely arises from a read error. The DNA is omitted, as the CDR3 cannot be located on it reliably, and the CDR3 follows TCRdb's listing. The chain recombines TRBV6-4 with TRBJ2-7; the D call in the table, TRBD1, was not verified against the DNA. CDR1 and CDR2 (germline): MRHNA, SNTAGT. Termini included, the CDR3 measures 11 amino acids. The CDR3 loop reads CASSDLAGANT.

This sequence joins TRBV6-4 and TRBJ2-3; D may be TRBD1 (7 bases). The V gene's germline CDR1 is MRHNA and CDR2 SNTAGT. The CDR3 contains 15 residues. Trimming shortened V by 6 bases and J by 3 bases, and 16 bases separated the two germline ends. The DNA for the CDR3 is TGTGCCAGCAGCCGCCAGGGGGGAGCGACAGATACGCAGTATTTT. Translating it yields CASSRQGGATDTQYF.

This chain joins TRBV10-3 and TRBJ2-7; 9 bases match TRBD2. The germline V gene encodes CDR1 ENHRY and CDR2 SYGVKD. J gave up 6 bases and V 4 bases, and 13 bases lay outside the gene matches. The CDR3 has 16 amino acids. In DNA, the CDR3 is TGTGCCATCAGTGGTCAGGATGCGGGGGGGCCTCGCGAGCAGTACTTC. It codes for CAISGQDAGGPREQYF.

The genes are TRBV7-9 and TRBJ2-7; 8 bases agree with TRBD2. V lost 1 base to trimming and J lost 0 bases; unmatched junction nucleotides: 2. The germline gives CDR1 SEHNR, CDR2 FQNEAQ (reference sequence). This CDR3 contains 15 residues. The CDR3 coding sequence is TGTGCCAGCAGCTTAGACGGGGGGGCCTCCTACGAGCAGTACTTC. As protein: CASSLDGGASYEQYF. The full variable domain, its missing parts supplied by reference TRBV7-9 and TRBJ2-7, is DTGVSQNPRHKITKRGQNVTFRCDPISEHNRLYWYRQTLGQGPEFLTYFQNEAQLEKSRLLSDRFSAERPKGSFSTLEIQRTEQGDSAMYLCASSLDGGASYEQYFGPGTRLTVT.

This rearrangement joins TRBV12-3 or TRBV12-4 to TRBJ1-3, with D uncertain. Trimming stripped 4 bases from V and 4 bases from J, with 11 bases between. CDR3 length: 14 amino acids. The CDR3 nucleotides read TGTGCCAGCAGTTACTCAGACAAGGGAAACACCATATATTTT. This encodes CASSYSDKGNTIYF.

This rearrangement joins TRBV20-1 to TRBJ2-7; D call uncertain. Germline assignment: CDR1 DFQATT and CDR2 SNEGSKA (reference sequence). This CDR3 region has 13 residues. Deletions cut 1 base from V and 5 bases from J, with 12 bases between. The DNA for the CDR3 is TGCAGTGCTAGAGCCGCCCTCTATAACGAGCAGTACTTC. This encodes CSARAALYNEQYF.

This clonotype was picked up many times. The chain is built from TRBV6-2 or TRBV6-3 and TRBJ2-2, with 7 nucleotides matching TRBD2. The germline V gene encodes CDR1 MNHEY and CDR2 SVGEGT. The CDR3 is 18 residues long. The V gene end was trimmed by 9 bases and the J gene end by 1 base; junction bases not matched to a gene: 17. The CDR3 sequence: CASGSGFAGEENTGELFF. In nucleotides, the CDR3 is TGTGCCAGTGGCTCGGGTTTTGCGGGGGAAGAGAACACCGGGGAGCTGTTTTTT.

J is TRBJ2-7 and V is TRBV20-1; TRBD1 matches 10 bases. Germline values: CDR1 DFQATT, CDR2 SNEGSKA (reference sequence). The trim removed 3 bases at V and 1 base at J, leaving 9 bases unmatched. This CDR3 has 16 amino acids. CDR3 in DNA: TGCAGTGCTAGGGGATTGGACAGGGGGATTTCCTACGAGCAGTACTTC. Its translation: CSARGLDRGISYEQYF.

The CDR3 DNA follows: TGTGCCAGTAGTATAGGGCCGTATCAGCCCCAGCATTTT. It specifies CASSIGPYQPQHF. The J gene is TRBJ1-5, the V gene TRBV19, with D unclear. CDR1 is LNHDA, CDR2 SQIVND, per germline (reference sequence). This CDR3 region has 13 residues. V was pared by 1 base and J by 5 bases, with 6 bases between.

This chain joins TRBV24-1 and TRBJ1-5; possibly TRBD1 for D (5 bases). The CDR3 contains 15 residues. In germline, CDR1 is KGHDR, CDR2 SFDVKD. V lost 6 bases and J lost 2, with 13 bases in between. In DNA, the CDR3 is TGTGCCACCAGTATAGTAGTGGGACGCAATCAGCCCCAGCATTTT. It codes for CATSIVVGRNQPQHF.

The table lists this clonotype with a few counts. The chain links TRBV2 to TRBJ1-3, with D unresolved. Germline V lookup: CDR1 SNHLY, CDR2 FYNNEI. Between the trimmed V and J ends, which lost 4 bases and 4 bases, there was a span of 14 bases. This CDR3 is built from 15 residues. The CDR3 reads CASSVLGRAGNTIYF. CDR3 sequence (DNA): TGTGCCAGCAGTGTACTGGGAAGAGCGGGAAACACCATATATTTT.

This clonotype was counted once. The rearrangement links TRBV9 to TRBJ2-7, with D perhaps matching TRBD1 or TRBD2 (5 bases each). The V and J ends lost 4 bases and 0 bases respectively, with 17 bases between them. Germline V gene sequence: CDR1 SGDLS, CDR2 YYNGEE. The CDR3 consists of 16 residues. The CDR3 region has the DNA TGTGCCAGCAGCCCCGGACCGGGACGCAGCTCCTACGAGCAGTACTTC. Translation: CASSPGPGRSSYEQYF.

This chain connects TRBV19 to TRBJ2-3; TRBD2 matches at 10 bases. Germline CDR1 reads LNHDA; CDR2 reads SQIVND (reference sequence). This CDR3 is built from 16 residues. J was trimmed by 0 bases and V by 9 bases; bases with no gene match: 9. CDR3 coding DNA: TGTGCCAGCCATGGGACTAGCGTAGCTAGCACAGATACGCAGTATTTT. Its translation: CASHGTSVASTDTQYF.

This clonotype was counted ten times or more. The chain carries TRBV6-5 and TRBJ2-2, with unresolved D. V gave up 5 bases and J gave up 3 bases, with 7 bases separating them. Germline V gene sequence: CDR1 MNHEY, CDR2 SVGAGI. CDR3 length: 13 residues. Here the CDR3 reads CASSTRDTGELFF. In DNA, the CDR3 is TGTGCCAGCAGTACTCGGGACACCGGGGAGCTGTTTTTT.

This clonotype was seen a handful of times. The chain links TRBV20-1 to TRBJ2-7; TRBD2 matches at 10 bases. There are 16 residues in the CDR3. Trimming removed 4 bases from V and 0 bases from J; junction bases left unmatched: 9. Germline V CDR1 and CDR2: DFQATT, SNEGSKA (reference sequence). CDR3 sequence: CSATAPSGRASYEQYF. CDR3 nucleotides: TGCAGTGCTACGGCACCGAGCGGGAGGGCCTCCTACGAGCAGTACTTC.

This sequence joins TRBV5-1 and TRBJ2-3; D perhaps matches TRBD1 (6 bases). The CDR3 totals 12 residues. Germline V gene lookup returns CDR1 SGHRS and CDR2 YFSETQ. V was pared by 6 bases and J by 6 bases, with 11 bases between. The CDR3 DNA sequence: TGCGCCAGCAAGGACAGTGGCGATACGCAGTATTTT. Amino acids: CASKDSGDTQYF.

This clonotype was seen at least ten times. The gene calls are TRBV10-3 and TRBJ2-3; the D call may be TRBD1 or TRBD2 (5 bases each). This CDR3 spans 15 amino acids. CDR1 is ENHRY and CDR2 is SYGVKD in the germline V gene. The V end lost 5 bases, the J end lost 0 bases, and 12 bases lay between the germline ends. CDR3 bases: TGTGCCATCAGTAAAGGGACGGCTAGCACAGATACGCAGTATTTT. Its translation: CAISKGTASTDTQYF.

This clonotype was seen a few times. This chain connects TRBV7-8 to TRBJ1-6, with D possibly TRBD1 on 6 matching bases. The germline V gene encodes CDR1 SGHVS and CDR2 FQNEAQ. Trimming shortened V by 0 bases and J by 6 bases, and 15 bases separated the two germline ends. This CDR3 comprises 17 residues. CDR3 sequence reads: CASSLANRASGNSPLHF. In DNA, the CDR3 is TGTGCCAGCAGCTTAGCGAACAGGGCTAGCGGTAATTCACCCCTCCACTTT.

The rearrangement uses TRBV24-1 and TRBJ2-3; D is undetermined. CDR1 is KGHDR and CDR2 is SFDVKD in the germline V gene. The CDR3 totals 12 residues. Trimming cost V 4 bases and J 14 bases, with 15 bases left between them. CDR3 DNA: TGTGCCACCAGTGAGGTTTCGGCAGGACCGTATTTT. Protein sequence: CATSEVSAGPYF.

CDR3 nucleotide sequence: TGTGCCAGCAGCCAAAATGACCGAATGACGAACGGGGCTTTCTTT. Translated: CASSQNDRMTNGAFF. The gene calls are TRBV14 and TRBJ1-1; D not certain. This CDR3 region has 15 residues. The V end was cut by 2 bases, the J end by 11 bases, with 21 bases between. Per the germline V gene, CDR1 is SGHDN and CDR2 is FVKESK.

Comment on this clonotype: A junction boundary mismatches the germline segment, possibly from a read error. The chain combines TRBV9 with TRBJ1-6, with 7 positions matching TRBD1. Germline CDR1 SGDLS, CDR2 YYNGEE. This CDR3 is built from 16 residues. In nucleotides, the CDR3 is TGCGCCAGCAGCTTGGAGTTGACAGGGCCGGGGTCACCCCTCCACTTT. Its translation is CASSLELTGPGSPLHF.

This clonotype appeared once. V usage is TRBV20-1 and J usage is TRBJ2-7, with unresolved D. The CDR3 runs 14 residues. Between the trimmed V and J ends, which lost 6 bases and 0 bases, there was a span of 15 bases. The germline V gene has CDR1 DFQATT and CDR2 SNEGSKA (reference sequence). The CDR3 protein is CSAHPGSSSYEQYF. CDR3 DNA: TGCAGTGCCCATCCGGGCAGCAGCTCCTACGAGCAGTACTTC.

This clonotype was picked up many times. The chain links TRBV6-4 to TRBJ1-4, with D possibly being TRBD1 (5 bases). This CDR3 is built from 17 residues. Trimming stripped 0 bases from V and 4 bases from J, with 15 bases between. Germline CDR1 is MRHNA and CDR2 is SNTAGT. The CDR3 nucleotides read TGTGCCAGCAGTGACTCGGTCGTGAGGAGGGGTAATGAAAAACTGTTTTTT. Translation gives CASSDSVVRRGNEKLFF.

This rearrangement joins TRBV7-9 to TRBJ1-1; no definite D call. The V gene's germline CDR1 is SEHNR and CDR2 FQNEAQ (reference sequence). The CDR3 length is 15 residues. The ends were cut back, 1 base at V and 0 bases at J, with 9 bases in the middle. The CDR3 is CASSLGWVLNTEAFF. The CDR3 coding sequence is TGTGCCAGCAGCTTAGGTTGGGTTTTGAACACTGAAGCTTTCTTT.

The V call is TRBV20-1, the J call TRBJ2-7; TRBD2 aligns across 12 bases. With V trimmed by 0 bases and J by 4 bases, 4 bases remained unmatched. Germline V gene data show CDR1 as DFQATT and CDR2 as SNEGSKA (reference sequence). The CDR3 has 15 amino acids. The CDR3 DNA follows: TGCAGTGCTAGAGATCCCGGGACTAGCGGGTACGAGCAGTACTTC. This encodes CSARDPGTSGYEQYF.

The V and J genes are TRBV7-9 and TRBJ1-1; no reliable D call. This CDR3 contains 12 residues. Germline V gene sequence: CDR1 SEHNR, CDR2 FQNEAQ (reference sequence). Trimming cost V 4 bases and J 2 bases, with 5 bases left between them. The CDR3 DNA is TGTGCCAGCAGCTCCCCCAACACTGAAGCTTTCTTT. Residues: CASSSPNTEAFF.

Only a few counts were recorded for this clonotype. The rearrangement links TRBV20-1 to TRBJ2-1; 10 positions match TRBD1. CDR3 length equals 14 residues. V gave up 4 bases and J gave up 7 bases; unmatched junction bases: 7. From germline, CDR1 is DFQATT and CDR2 SNEGSKA (reference sequence). CDR3 DNA sequence: TGCAGTGCTACCGGGACAGGGGATGGAAATGAGCAGTTCTTC. Its protein is CSATGTGDGNEQFF.

The chain recombines TRBV6-5 with TRBJ2-3; TRBD2 matches at 7 bases. J was trimmed by 2 bases and V by 10 bases; bases with no gene match: 12. The CDR3 contains 15 residues. Germline values: CDR1 MNHEY, CDR2 SVGAGI. CDR3 residues: CATREDQKYTDTQYF. CDR3 sequence (DNA): TGTGCCACTCGGGAGGACCAAAAATACACAGATACGCAGTATTTT.